A single T cell receptor beta chain is shown here with its context. Its antigen is still unknown. The study made its TCR cDNA through 5'RACE template switching. That step introduced a universal primer site along with UMIs. MiXCR, applied by TCRdb to the 5' RACE reads, yields one record per CDR3 protein. The sample includes roughly 400,000 distinct CDR3 sequences, approximately 18% of them seen just once. V was pared by 7 bases and J by 6 bases, with 13 bases between. The CDR3 length is 12 residues. Germline V CDR1 and CDR2: MNHNY, SVGAGI (reference sequence). The sample belongs to a study of T cells after yellow fever vaccination. General study findings and limits: Post-booster reappearance was seen for most primary-vaccination clones (96% CD4, around 88% CD8). Relatively few clonotypes were ones that appeared in both CD4 and CD8 compartments. Contaminants from the bulk population, in the form of abundant clonotypes, could be found in FACS-sorted repertoires.

The chain carries TRBV6-6 and TRBJ2-7, with D tentatively TRBD1 or TRBD2 (5 bases each). The TCR comes from a man aged 18-30 years who received the YFV17D yellow fever vaccine. Sequencing was performed on PBMCs, taken before the yellow fever booster vaccination. The CDR3 here is CASNPEGSEQYF. Written as DNA, the CDR3 is TGTGCCAGCAATCCCGAGGGGAGCGAGCAGTACTTC.